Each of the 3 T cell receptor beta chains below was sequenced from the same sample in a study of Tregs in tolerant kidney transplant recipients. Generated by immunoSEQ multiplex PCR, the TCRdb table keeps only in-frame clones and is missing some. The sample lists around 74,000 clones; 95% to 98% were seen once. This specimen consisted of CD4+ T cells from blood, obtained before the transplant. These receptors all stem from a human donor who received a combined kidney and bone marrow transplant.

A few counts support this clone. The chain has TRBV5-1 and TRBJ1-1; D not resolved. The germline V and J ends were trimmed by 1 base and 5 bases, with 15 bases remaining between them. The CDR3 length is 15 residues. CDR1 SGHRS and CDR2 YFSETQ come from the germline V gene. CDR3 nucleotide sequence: TGCGCCAGCAGCTTGTTCGGCACCGGCGGGACTGAAGCTTTCTTT. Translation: CASSLFGTGGTEAFF.

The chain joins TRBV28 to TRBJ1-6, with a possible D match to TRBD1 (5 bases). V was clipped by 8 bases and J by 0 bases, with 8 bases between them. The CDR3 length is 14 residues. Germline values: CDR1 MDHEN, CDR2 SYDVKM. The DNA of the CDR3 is TGTGCCAGCGGGGCCAGCTCCTATAATTCACCCCTCCACTTT. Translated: CASGASSYNSPLHF.

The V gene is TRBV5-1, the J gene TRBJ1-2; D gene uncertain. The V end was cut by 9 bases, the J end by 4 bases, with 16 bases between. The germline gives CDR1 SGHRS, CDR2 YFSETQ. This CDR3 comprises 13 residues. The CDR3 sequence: CATASRDSYGYTF. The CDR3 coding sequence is TGCGCCACCGCGTCCCGGGATTCCTATGGCTACACCTTC. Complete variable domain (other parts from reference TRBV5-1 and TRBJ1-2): KAGVTQTPRYLIKTRGQQVTLSCSPISGHRSVSWYQQTPGQGLQFLFEYFSETQRNKGNFPGRFSGRQFSNSRSEMNVSTLELGDSALYLCATASRDSYGYTFGSGTRLTVV.